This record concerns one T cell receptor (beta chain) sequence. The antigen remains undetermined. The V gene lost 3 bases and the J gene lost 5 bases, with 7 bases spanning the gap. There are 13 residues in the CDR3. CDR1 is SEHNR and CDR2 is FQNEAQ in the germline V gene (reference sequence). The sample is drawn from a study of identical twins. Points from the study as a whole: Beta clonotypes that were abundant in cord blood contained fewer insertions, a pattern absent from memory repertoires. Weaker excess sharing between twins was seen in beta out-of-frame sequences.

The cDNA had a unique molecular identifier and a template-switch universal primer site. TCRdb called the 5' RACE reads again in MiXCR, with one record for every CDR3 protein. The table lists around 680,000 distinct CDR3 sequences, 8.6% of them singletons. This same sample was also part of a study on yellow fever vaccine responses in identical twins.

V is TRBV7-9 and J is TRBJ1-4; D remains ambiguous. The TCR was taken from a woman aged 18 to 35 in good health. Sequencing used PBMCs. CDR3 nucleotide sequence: TGTGCCAGCAGCTTCCGGAGGAATGAAAAACTGTTTTTT. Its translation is CASSFRRNEKLFF.